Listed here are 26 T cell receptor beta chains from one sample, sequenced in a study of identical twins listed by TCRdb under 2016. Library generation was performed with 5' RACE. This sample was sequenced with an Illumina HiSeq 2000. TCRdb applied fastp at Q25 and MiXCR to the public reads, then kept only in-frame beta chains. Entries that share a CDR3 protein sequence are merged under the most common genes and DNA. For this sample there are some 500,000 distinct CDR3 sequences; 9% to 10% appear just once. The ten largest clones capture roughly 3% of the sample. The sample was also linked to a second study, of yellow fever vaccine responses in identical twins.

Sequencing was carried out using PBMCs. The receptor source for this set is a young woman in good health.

The CDR3 bases are TGTGCTAGTGGTTTACGGCCTGGGGCAGATACGCAGTATTTT. Its protein is CASGLRPGADTQYF. The rearrangement uses TRBV12-5 and TRBJ2-3; D remains unclear. The CDR3 length is 14 residues. Germline CDR1 is LGHNT and CDR2 is FRNRAP. Trimming took 3 bases from V and 4 from J, leaving 11 bases between them.

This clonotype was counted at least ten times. CDR3 coding DNA: TGTGCCAGCAGTTTCTCATGGCGCGGGGGCACAGATACGCAGTATTTT. This gives the protein CASSFSWRGGTDTQYF. The chain links TRBV11-2 to TRBJ2-3; the D gene is possibly TRBD2 (6 bases). The CDR3 spans 16 residues. Germline V gene lookup returns CDR1 SGHAT and CDR2 FQNNGV. V was shortened by 6 bases and J by 1 base, with 17 bases between the two germline ends.

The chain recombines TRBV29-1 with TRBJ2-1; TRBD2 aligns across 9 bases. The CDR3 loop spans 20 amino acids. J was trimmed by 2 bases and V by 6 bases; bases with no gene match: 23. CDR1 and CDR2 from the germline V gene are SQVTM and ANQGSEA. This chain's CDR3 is CSVPPSLTSGSPVPYNEQFF. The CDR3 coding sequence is TGCAGCGTCCCCCCCTCCCTGACTAGCGGAAGCCCCGTACCCTACAATGAGCAGTTCTTC.

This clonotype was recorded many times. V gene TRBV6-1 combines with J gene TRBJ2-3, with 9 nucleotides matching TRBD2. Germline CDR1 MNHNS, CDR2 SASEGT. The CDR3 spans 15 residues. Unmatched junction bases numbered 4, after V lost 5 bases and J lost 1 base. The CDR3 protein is CASSPIAGGTDTQYF. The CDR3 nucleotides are TGTGCCAGCAGTCCCATAGCGGGGGGCACAGATACGCAGTATTTT.

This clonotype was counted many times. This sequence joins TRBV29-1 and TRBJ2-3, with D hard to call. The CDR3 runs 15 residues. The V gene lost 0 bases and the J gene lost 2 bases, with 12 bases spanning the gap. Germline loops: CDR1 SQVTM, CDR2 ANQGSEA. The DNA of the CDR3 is TGCAGCGTTGAAGATAGTTTGGGCCCCACAGATACGCAGTATTTT. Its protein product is CSVEDSLGPTDTQYF.

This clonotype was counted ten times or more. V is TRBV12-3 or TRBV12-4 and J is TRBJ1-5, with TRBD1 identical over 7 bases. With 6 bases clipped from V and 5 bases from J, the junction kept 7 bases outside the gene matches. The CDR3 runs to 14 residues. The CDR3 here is CASRPDRVDQPQHF. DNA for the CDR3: TGTGCCAGCAGACCTGACAGGGTTGATCAGCCCCAGCATTTT.

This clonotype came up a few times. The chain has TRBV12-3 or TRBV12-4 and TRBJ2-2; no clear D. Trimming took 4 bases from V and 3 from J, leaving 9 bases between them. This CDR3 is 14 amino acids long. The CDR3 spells CASSSGYDTGELFF. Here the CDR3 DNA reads TGTGCCAGCAGTTCCGGGTACGACACCGGGGAGCTGTTTTTT.

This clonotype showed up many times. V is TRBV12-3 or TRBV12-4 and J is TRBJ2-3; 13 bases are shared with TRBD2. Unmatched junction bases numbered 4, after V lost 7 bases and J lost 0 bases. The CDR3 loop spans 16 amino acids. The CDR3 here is CASTLLAGGSTDTQYF. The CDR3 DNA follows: TGTGCCAGCACCTTACTAGCGGGGGGGAGCACAGATACGCAGTATTTT.

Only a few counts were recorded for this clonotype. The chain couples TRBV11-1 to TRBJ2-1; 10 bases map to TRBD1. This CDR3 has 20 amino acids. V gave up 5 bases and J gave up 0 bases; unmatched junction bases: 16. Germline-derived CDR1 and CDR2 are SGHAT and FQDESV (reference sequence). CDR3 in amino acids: CASSAPPGQGKLSSYNEQFF. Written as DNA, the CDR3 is TGTGCCAGCAGCGCCCCCCCGGGACAGGGGAAATTAAGCTCCTACAATGAGCAGTTCTTC.

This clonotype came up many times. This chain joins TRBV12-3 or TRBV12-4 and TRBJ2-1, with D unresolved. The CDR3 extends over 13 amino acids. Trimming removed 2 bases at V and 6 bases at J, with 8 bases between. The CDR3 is CASSLRLLNEQFF. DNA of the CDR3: TGTGCCAGCAGTTTAAGGCTTCTCAATGAGCAGTTCTTC.

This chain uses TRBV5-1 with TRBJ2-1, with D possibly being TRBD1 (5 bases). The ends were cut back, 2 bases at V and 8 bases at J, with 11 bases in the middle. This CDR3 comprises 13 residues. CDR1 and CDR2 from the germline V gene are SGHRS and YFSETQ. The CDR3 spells CASSFNSRDEQFF. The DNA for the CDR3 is TGCGCCAGCAGCTTCAATTCCAGGGATGAGCAGTTCTTC.

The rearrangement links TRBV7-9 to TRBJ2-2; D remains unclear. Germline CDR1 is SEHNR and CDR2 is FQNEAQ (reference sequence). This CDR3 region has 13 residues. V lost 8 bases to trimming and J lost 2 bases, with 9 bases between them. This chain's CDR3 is CASGNRNTGELFF. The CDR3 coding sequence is TGTGCCAGCGGGAACAGAAACACCGGGGAGCTGTTTTTT.

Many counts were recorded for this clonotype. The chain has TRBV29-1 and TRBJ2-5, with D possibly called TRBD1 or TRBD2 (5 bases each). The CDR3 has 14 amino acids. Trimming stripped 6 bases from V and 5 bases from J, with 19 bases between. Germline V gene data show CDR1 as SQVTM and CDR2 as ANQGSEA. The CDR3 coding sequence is TGCAGCGTAGACGGCCGGGGCCTGGGGGAGACCCAGTACTTC. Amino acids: CSVDGRGLGETQYF.

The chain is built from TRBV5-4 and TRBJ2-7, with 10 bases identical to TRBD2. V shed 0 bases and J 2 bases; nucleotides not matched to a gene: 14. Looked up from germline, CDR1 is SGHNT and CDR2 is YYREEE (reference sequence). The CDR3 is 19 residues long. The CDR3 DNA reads TGTGCCAGCAGCTTGGGGGCCAGGGGGCGGACTAGCGGACCCTACGAGCAGTACTTC. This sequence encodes CASSLGARGRTSGPYEQYF.

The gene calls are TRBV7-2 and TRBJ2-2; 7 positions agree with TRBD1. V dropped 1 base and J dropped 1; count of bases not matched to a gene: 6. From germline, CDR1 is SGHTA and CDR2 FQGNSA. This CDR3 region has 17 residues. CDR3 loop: CASSLGPRGRNTGELFF. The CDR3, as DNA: TGTGCCAGCAGCTTAGGTCCCAGGGGGAGGAACACCGGGGAGCTGTTTTTT.

In DNA, the CDR3 is TGTGCCAGTAGTATGGGACTAGCGATCGGGGATACGCAGTATTTT. It encodes CASSMGLAIGDTQYF. The gene calls are TRBV19 and TRBJ2-3, with 10 positions matching TRBD2. The CDR3 length is 15 residues. Trimming at V came to 3 bases and at J to 6 bases, leaving 6 bases not matched to a gene. The germline V gene has CDR1 LNHDA and CDR2 SQIVND (reference sequence).

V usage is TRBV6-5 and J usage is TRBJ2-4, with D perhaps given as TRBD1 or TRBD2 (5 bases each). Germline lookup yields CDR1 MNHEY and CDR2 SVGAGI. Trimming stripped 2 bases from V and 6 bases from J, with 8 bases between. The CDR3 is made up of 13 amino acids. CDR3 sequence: CASSYGGLNIQYF. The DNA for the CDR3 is TGTGCCAGCAGTTACGGGGGTTTAAACATTCAGTACTTC.

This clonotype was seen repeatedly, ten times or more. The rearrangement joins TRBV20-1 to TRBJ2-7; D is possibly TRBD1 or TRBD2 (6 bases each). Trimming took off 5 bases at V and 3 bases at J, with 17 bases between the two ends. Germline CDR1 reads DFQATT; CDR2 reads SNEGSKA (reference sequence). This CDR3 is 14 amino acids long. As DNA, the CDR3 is TGCAGTGCTCCAGGAGGGGGGCAGTTCTACGAGCAGTACTTC. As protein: CSAPGGGQFYEQYF.

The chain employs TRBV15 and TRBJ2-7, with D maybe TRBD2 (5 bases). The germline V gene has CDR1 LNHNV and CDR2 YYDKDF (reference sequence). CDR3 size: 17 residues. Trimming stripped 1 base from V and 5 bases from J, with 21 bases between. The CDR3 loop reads CATSRGKRVPSGDEQYF. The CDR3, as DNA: TGTGCCACCAGCAGAGGGAAGAGGGTTCCCTCCGGGGACGAGCAGTACTTC.

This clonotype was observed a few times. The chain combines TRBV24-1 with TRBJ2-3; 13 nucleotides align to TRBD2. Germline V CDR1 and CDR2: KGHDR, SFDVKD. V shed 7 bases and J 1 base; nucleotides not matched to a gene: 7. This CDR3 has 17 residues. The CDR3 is CATREGLAGVGTDTQYF. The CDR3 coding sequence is TGTGCCACCAGAGAAGGACTAGCGGGAGTGGGCACAGATACGCAGTATTTT.

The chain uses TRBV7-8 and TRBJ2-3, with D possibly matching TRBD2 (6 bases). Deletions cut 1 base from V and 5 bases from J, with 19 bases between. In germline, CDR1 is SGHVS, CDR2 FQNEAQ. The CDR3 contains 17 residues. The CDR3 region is CASSLEIGGSAEDTQYF. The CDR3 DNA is TGTGCCAGCAGCTTAGAAATCGGGGGTAGTGCCGAAGATACGCAGTATTTT.

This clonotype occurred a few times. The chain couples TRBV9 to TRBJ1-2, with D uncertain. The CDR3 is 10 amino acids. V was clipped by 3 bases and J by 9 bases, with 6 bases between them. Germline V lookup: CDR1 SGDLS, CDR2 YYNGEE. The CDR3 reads CASSGGRYTF. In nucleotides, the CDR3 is TGTGCCAGCAGCGGCGGTCGCTACACCTTC.

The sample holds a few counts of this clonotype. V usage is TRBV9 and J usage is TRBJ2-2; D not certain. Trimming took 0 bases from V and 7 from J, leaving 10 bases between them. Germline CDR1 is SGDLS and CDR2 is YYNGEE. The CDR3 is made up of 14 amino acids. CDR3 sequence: CASSVAQAIGELFF. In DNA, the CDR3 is TGTGCCAGCAGCGTAGCCCAGGCTATCGGGGAGCTGTTTTTT.

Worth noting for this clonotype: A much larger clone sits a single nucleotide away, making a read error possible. The DNA of the CDR3 is TGCAGTGCGGGGGACAGGCACTACGAGCAGTACTTC. It translates to CSAGDRHYEQYF. The gene calls are TRBV20-1 and TRBJ2-7; the match to TRBD1 covers 8 bases. V lost 6 bases, J lost 3 bases, and 4 bases stayed unmatched. The CDR3 is 12 amino acids. From germline, CDR1 is DFQATT and CDR2 SNEGSKA (reference sequence).

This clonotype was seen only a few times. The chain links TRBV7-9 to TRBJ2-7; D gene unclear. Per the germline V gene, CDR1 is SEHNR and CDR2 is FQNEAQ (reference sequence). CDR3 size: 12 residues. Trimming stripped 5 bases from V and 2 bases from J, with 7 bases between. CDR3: CASSTVTYEQYF. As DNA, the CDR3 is TGTGCCAGCAGCACAGTTACCTACGAGCAGTACTTC.

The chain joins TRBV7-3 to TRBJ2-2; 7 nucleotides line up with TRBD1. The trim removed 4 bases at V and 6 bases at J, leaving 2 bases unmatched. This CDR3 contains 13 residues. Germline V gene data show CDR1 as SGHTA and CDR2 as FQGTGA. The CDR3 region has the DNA TGTGCCAGCAGCTCAGACAGGGCCGGGGAGCTGTTTTTT. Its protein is CASSSDRAGELFF. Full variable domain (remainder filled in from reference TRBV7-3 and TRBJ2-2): GAGVSQTPSNKVTEKGKYVELRCDPISGHTALYWYRQSLGQGPEFLIYFQGTGAADDSGLPNDRFFAVRPEGSVSTLKIQRTERGDSAVYLCASSSDRAGELFFGEGSRLTVL.